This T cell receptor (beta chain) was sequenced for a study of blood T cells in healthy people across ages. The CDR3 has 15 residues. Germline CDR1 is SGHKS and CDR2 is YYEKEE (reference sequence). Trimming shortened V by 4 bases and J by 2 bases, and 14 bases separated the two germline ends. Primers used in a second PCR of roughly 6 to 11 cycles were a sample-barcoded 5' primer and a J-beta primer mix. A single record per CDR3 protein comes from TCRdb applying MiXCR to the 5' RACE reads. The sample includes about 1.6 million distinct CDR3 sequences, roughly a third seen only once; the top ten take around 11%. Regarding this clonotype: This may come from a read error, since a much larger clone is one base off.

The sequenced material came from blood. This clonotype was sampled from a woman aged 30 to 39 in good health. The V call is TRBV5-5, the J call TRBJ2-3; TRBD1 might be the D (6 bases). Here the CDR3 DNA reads TGTGCCAGCAGCAAAAGGACAGCTAACACAGATACGCAGTATTTT. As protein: CASSKRTANTDTQYF.